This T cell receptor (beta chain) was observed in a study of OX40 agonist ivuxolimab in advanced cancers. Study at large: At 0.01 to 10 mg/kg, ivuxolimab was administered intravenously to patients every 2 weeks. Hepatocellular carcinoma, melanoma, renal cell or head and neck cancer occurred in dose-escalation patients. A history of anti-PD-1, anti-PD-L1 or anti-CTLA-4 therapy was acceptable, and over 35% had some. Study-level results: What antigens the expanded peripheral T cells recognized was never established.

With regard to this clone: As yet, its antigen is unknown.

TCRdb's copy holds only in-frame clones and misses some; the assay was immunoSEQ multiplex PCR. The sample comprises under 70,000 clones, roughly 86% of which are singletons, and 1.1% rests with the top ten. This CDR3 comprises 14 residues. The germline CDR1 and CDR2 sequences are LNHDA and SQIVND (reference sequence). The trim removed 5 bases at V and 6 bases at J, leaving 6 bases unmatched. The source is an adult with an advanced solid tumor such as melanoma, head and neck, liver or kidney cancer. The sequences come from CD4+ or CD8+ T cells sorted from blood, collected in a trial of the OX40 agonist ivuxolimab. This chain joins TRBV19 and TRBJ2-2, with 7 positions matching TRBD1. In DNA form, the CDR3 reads TGTGCCAGTAGTTCGGACAGGTTGGCCGGGGAGCTGTTTTTT. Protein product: CASSSDRLAGELFF. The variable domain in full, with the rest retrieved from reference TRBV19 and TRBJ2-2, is DGGITQSPKYLFRKEGQNVTLSCEQNLNHDAMYWYRQDPGQGLRLIYYSQIVNDFQKGDIAEGYSVSREKKESFPLTVTSAQKNPTAFYLCASSSDRLAGELFFGEGSRLTVL.